The 30 T cell receptor beta chains below all came from one sample that was sequenced in a study of regulatory T cells in long-lasting Graves disease. The TCR beta library used iRepertoire HTBI primers with Arm-PCR amplification of CDR3. MiXCR, run by TCRdb on the multiplex PCR reads, gives a single entry per CDR3 protein. The sample carries hundreds of thousands of distinct CDR3 sequences, 18% recorded once. Stated time point: newly diagnosed GD, antithyroid drugs for less than 3 months. TCR sequences were obtained from RNA taken from PBMCs. Source: peripheral blood mononuclear cells (PBMCs), taken at new diagnosis, from a patient treated with antithyroid drugs. The receptors derive from a female donor with Graves disease.

The genes are TRBV6-1 and TRBJ1-1; D unclear. V lost 5 bases and J 0 bases, leaving 16 bases between the germline ends. Germline assignment: CDR1 MNHNS and CDR2 SASEGT. This CDR3 has 16 residues. CDR3 nucleotides: TGTGCCAGCAGTACAAGCCCTGGGCGTATGAACACTGAAGCTTTCTTT. This encodes CASSTSPGRMNTEAFF.

This clonotype was seen ten or more times. The chain is built from TRBV28 and TRBJ2-3; no firm D call. V was cut by 4 bases and J by 0 bases, with 17 bases left in between. The germline CDR1 and CDR2 sequences are MDHEN and SYDVKM. The CDR3 contains 17 residues. CDR3 sequence reads: CASSSLLVVLSTDTQYF. In nucleotides, the CDR3 is TGTGCCAGCAGTTCCCTACTGGTAGTTTTAAGCACAGATACGCAGTATTTT.

In this sample, this clonotype turned up a few times. V usage is TRBV4-1 and J usage is TRBJ1-5; D gene uncertain. CDR1 and CDR2 from the germline V gene are MGHRA and YSYEKL. V was trimmed by 1 base and J by 6 bases, leaving 13 bases between them. The CDR3 covers 15 residues. In nucleotides, the CDR3 is TGCGCCAGCAGCCAAGCATCGGGTATAGGTCAGCCCCAGCATTTT. It is translated as CASSQASGIGQPQHF.

This clonotype was seen ten or more times. The gene calls are TRBV28 and TRBJ2-7; D gene ambiguous. From germline, CDR1 is MDHEN and CDR2 SYDVKM. Trimming shortened V by 8 bases and J by 0 bases, and 8 bases separated the two germline ends. The CDR3 length is 12 residues. This CDR3 is CASGPSSYEQYF. The CDR3 DNA sequence: TGTGCCAGCGGCCCAAGCTCCTACGAGCAGTACTTC.

This sequence joins TRBV11-2 and TRBJ2-1, with TRBD2 matching 7 bases. The CDR3 is made up of 14 amino acids. Germline-derived CDR1 and CDR2 are SGHAT and FQNNGV. V lost 3 bases to trimming and J lost 8 bases; unmatched junction nucleotides: 7. CDR3 protein: CASSFGDYLDEQFF. As DNA, the CDR3 is TGTGCCAGCAGCTTCGGGGACTACCTCGATGAGCAGTTCTTC.

At least ten counts were recorded for this clonotype. The J gene is TRBJ2-7, the V gene TRBV2; 9 bases map to TRBD1. V gave up 9 bases and J gave up 5 bases; unmatched junction bases: 8. Germline V gene lookup returns CDR1 SNHLY and CDR2 FYNNEI. CDR3 length: 13 amino acids. The CDR3 reads CASRDRGAHEQYF. The CDR3 DNA follows: TGTGCCAGTCGCGACAGGGGGGCCCACGAGCAGTACTTC.

This clonotype was seen many times. The chain joins TRBV20-1 to TRBJ2-1, with 9 bases fitting TRBD2. The CDR3 loop spans 15 amino acids. V gave up 6 bases and J gave up 0 bases; unmatched junction bases: 6. Germline-derived CDR1 and CDR2 are DFQATT and SNEGSKA (reference sequence). This chain's CDR3 is CSASPAGGSYNEQFF. The CDR3 DNA reads as TGCAGTGCCTCCCCAGCGGGAGGCTCCTACAATGAGCAGTTCTTC.

In its sample, this clonotype was seen a few times. This could be a read error, since a much larger clone is one nucleotide away. This chain joins TRBV5-1 and TRBJ1-5; no reliable D call. The CDR3 has 15 residues. Germline CDR1 and CDR2: SGHRS and YFSETQ. DNA for the CDR3: TGCACCAGCAGCTTGGAGGCGGATAGCAATCAGCCCCAGCATTTT. Translated, it gives CTSSLEADSNQPQHF.

This clonotype occurred many times. This chain connects TRBV12-3 or TRBV12-4 to TRBJ1-5; the match to TRBD1 covers 7 bases. This CDR3 contains 15 residues. The trim removed 3 bases at V and 2 bases at J, leaving 4 bases unmatched. The DNA of the CDR3 is TGTGCCAGCAGTTTTAGGGGGCCGGGCAATCAGCCCCAGCATTTT. Amino acids: CASSFRGPGNQPQHF.

This clonotype has a count of ten or more. V gene TRBV29-1 combines with J gene TRBJ2-1; D unclear. The V and J ends lost 2 bases and 4 bases respectively, with 21 bases between them. The CDR3 totals 17 residues. CDR1 and CDR2 from the germline V gene are SQVTM and ANQGSEA. CDR3 residues: CSVEFRTPTSIYNEQFF. CDR3 bases: TGCAGCGTTGAATTCCGAACGCCCACTTCAATATACAATGAGCAGTTCTTC.

This clonotype came up many times. This chain joins TRBV29-1 and TRBJ2-1; TRBD2 aligns across 9 bases. Germline V gene lookup returns CDR1 SQVTM and CDR2 ANQGSEA. This CDR3 is 13 amino acids long. V was pared by 5 bases and J by 8 bases, with 7 bases of the junction left unmatched. For the CDR3, the DNA is TGCAGCGTTCAGGGACTAGCTATCGATGAGCAGTTCTTC. Translation: CSVQGLAIDEQFF.

This clonotype came up a few times. The rearrangement joins TRBV20-1 to TRBJ2-4, with 10 positions matching TRBD2. Trimming took 1 base from V and 1 from J; bases not matched to a gene: 4. Germline V gene data show CDR1 as DFQATT and CDR2 as SNEGSKA (reference sequence). The CDR3 covers 16 residues. Here the CDR3 reads CSARALAGVAKNIQYF. The CDR3 nucleotides read TGCAGTGCTAGAGCGCTAGCGGGGGTGGCCAAAAACATTCAGTACTTC.

This clonotype has more than one count but fewer than ten. The chain has TRBV13 and TRBJ2-2, with 9 bases aligning to TRBD2. CDR1 PRHDT and CDR2 FYEKMQ come from the germline V gene (reference sequence). CDR3 size: 16 residues. With V trimmed by 5 bases and J by 3 bases, 7 bases remained unmatched. This CDR3 is CASSPQREDYTGELFF. The CDR3 coding sequence is TGTGCCAGCAGCCCTCAGCGGGAGGATTACACCGGGGAGCTGTTTTTT.

This clonotype was counted at least ten times. The V gene is TRBV9, the J gene TRBJ2-2; no reliable D call. The V end lost 0 bases, the J end lost 4 bases, and 4 bases lay between the germline ends. Germline CDR1 SGDLS, CDR2 YYNGEE. This CDR3 region has 13 residues. CDR3 protein: CASSVEITGELFF. The CDR3 region has the DNA TGTGCCAGCAGCGTAGAGATCACCGGGGAGCTGTTTTTT.

This clonotype was observed many times. The genes are TRBV19 and TRBJ1-2; TRBD1 matches at 9 bases. V was pared by 1 base and J by 7 bases, with 7 bases of the junction left unmatched. Germline assignment: CDR1 LNHDA and CDR2 SQIVND (reference sequence). The length of the CDR3 is 15 residues. The CDR3 spells CASSIVDRGRFGYTF. CDR3 DNA: TGTGCCAGTAGTATAGTGGACAGGGGAAGATTTGGCTACACCTTC.

The chain joins TRBV7-9 to TRBJ2-1; D may match TRBD1 or TRBD2 (5 bases each). Trimming removed 3 bases from V and 5 bases from J, with 23 bases in between. The CDR3 has 18 amino acids. Germline lookup yields CDR1 SEHNR and CDR2 FQNEAQ (reference sequence). The CDR3, as DNA: TGTGCCAGCAGCTTCCCCGCTTTTTTTGGGGCGGGCGACAATGAGCAGTTCTTC. This sequence encodes CASSFPAFFGAGDNEQFF.

There are many counts of this clonotype. The chain combines TRBV11-3 with TRBJ2-1; 7 bases are shared with TRBD2. There are 16 residues in the CDR3. Germline V gives CDR1 SGHNT, CDR2 YENEEA. The V gene end was trimmed by 0 bases and the J gene end by 2 bases; junction bases not matched to a gene: 4. As DNA, the CDR3 is TGTGCCAGCAGCTTAGACGGGCTAGCGGCCTACAATGAGCAGTTCTTC. Translated: CASSLDGLAAYNEQFF. The full variable domain, its missing parts supplied by reference TRBV11-3 and TRBJ2-1, is EAGVVQSPRYKIIEKKQPVAFWCNPISGHNTLYWYLQNLGQGPELLIRYENEEAVDDSQLPKDRFSAERLKGVDSTLKIQPAELGDSAVYLCASSLDGLAAYNEQFFGPGTRLTVL.

This clonotype was counted at least ten times. Its ends do not fully match the called genes, so a read error is possible. CDR3 sequence reads: CASREDGWETQYF. CDR3 DNA sequence: TGTGCCAGCAGAGAAGACGGTTGGGAGACCCAGTACTTC. This chain uses TRBV6-1 with TRBJ2-5, with D unclear. CDR1 and CDR2 from the germline V gene are MNHNS and SASEGT. The CDR3 runs 13 residues.

V gene TRBV29-1 combines with J gene TRBJ2-7, with D perhaps TRBD2 (6 bases). V was clipped by 8 bases and J by 3 bases, with 17 bases between them. There are 13 residues in the CDR3. Germline V gene sequence: CDR1 SQVTM, CDR2 ANQGSEA. This CDR3 reads CSFAGPPIYEQYF. The CDR3 DNA reads TGCAGCTTTGCGGGGCCGCCGATCTACGAGCAGTACTTC.

Only a few counts were recorded for this clonotype. V usage is TRBV18 and J usage is TRBJ2-6; D remains ambiguous. Trimming removed 4 bases from V and 0 bases from J, with 10 bases in between. Germline CDR1 is KGHSH and CDR2 is LQKENI. This CDR3 is built from 16 residues. The CDR3 coding sequence is TGTGCCAGCTCACGAGAGGTGGGCTCTGGGGCCAACGTCCTGACTTTC. This codes for CASSREVGSGANVLTF. Combining the CDR3 with reference TRBV18 and TRBJ2-6 gives the whole variable domain NAGVMQNPRHLVRRRGQEARLRCSPMKGHSHVYWYRQLPEEGLKFMVYLQKENIIDESGMPKERFSAEFPKEGPSILRIQQVVRGDSAAYFCASSREVGSGANVLTFGAGSRLTVL.

The gene calls are TRBV6-2 or TRBV6-3 and TRBJ2-1; 12 bases agree with TRBD2. This CDR3 has 14 amino acids. Per germline, CDR1 MNHEY and CDR2 SVGEGT. The V gene end was trimmed by 6 bases and the J gene end by 12 bases; junction bases not matched to a gene: 9. This chain's CDR3 is CASRELAGGGGQFF. CDR3 nucleotides: TGTGCCAGCAGAGAACTAGCGGGAGGCGGTGGGCAGTTCTTC.

This clonotype showed up many times. The V gene is TRBV24-1, the J gene TRBJ1-1; 7 bases line up with TRBD1. The CDR3 consists of 13 residues. Trimming at V came to 6 bases and at J to 6 bases, leaving 6 bases not matched to a gene. Germline assignment: CDR1 KGHDR and CDR2 SFDVKD. In nucleotides, the CDR3 is TGTGCCACCAGTAAGACAGGGTTTCCTGAAGCTTTCTTT. It is translated as CATSKTGFPEAFF.

The table lists this clonotype with many counts. J is TRBJ2-3 and V is TRBV28; D is unclear. The germline V gene has CDR1 MDHEN and CDR2 SYDVKM. V dropped 5 bases and J dropped 6 bases, with 9 bases sitting between them. The CDR3 runs 12 residues. CDR3 protein: CASSTEHDTQYF. The CDR3 nucleotides read TGTGCCAGCAGTACCGAGCACGATACGCAGTATTTT.

Ten or more counts support this clonotype. The chain employs TRBV19 and TRBJ2-7; 13 bases line up with TRBD2. The CDR3 length is 18 residues. The ends lost 4 bases at V and 6 bases at J; junction bases unmatched: 15. Germline CDR1 reads LNHDA; CDR2 reads SQIVND (reference sequence). CDR3 nucleotides: TGTGCCAGTAGTAAGGGACTAGCGGGATTGGGCTCTATTGGCGAGCAGTACTTC. This gives the protein CASSKGLAGLGSIGEQYF.

This clonotype was picked up many times. The rearrangement joins TRBV6-1 to TRBJ2-2; D may match TRBD1 or TRBD2 (5 bases each). Germline CDR1 reads MNHNS; CDR2 reads SASEGT. V lost 2 bases to trimming and J lost 4 bases, with 14 bases between them. This CDR3 is built from 16 residues. The CDR3 DNA sequence: TGTGCCAGCAGTGAAAGGAAAGGGGCGGGCACCGGGGAGCTGTTTTTT. Protein sequence: CASSERKGAGTGELFF.

This clonotype showed up many times. The V and J genes are TRBV19 and TRBJ1-1; no reliable D call. The V end was cut by 3 bases, the J end by 4 bases, with 18 bases between. Germline V gene data show CDR1 as LNHDA and CDR2 as SQIVND (reference sequence). The CDR3 runs to 16 residues. This chain's CDR3 is CASSIEARPLGTEAFF. CDR3 DNA: TGTGCCAGTAGTATCGAAGCCCGGCCTTTGGGCACTGAAGCTTTCTTT.

This clonotype has at least ten counts. The J gene is TRBJ1-4, the V gene TRBV29-1; no reliable D call. V was shortened by 1 base and J by 6 bases, with 6 bases between the two germline ends. The CDR3 runs 12 residues. Germline-derived CDR1 and CDR2 are SQVTM and ANQGSEA. The CDR3 nucleotides are TGCAGCGTTGAAGTTGGAGATGAAAAACTGTTTTTT. Translation gives CSVEVGDEKLFF.

This clonotype was recorded a few times. The CDR3: CSAKPGTADQPQHF. As DNA, the CDR3 is TGCAGTGCTAAACCCGGGACAGCGGATCAGCCCCAGCATTTT. The chain has TRBV20-1 and TRBJ1-5; the match to TRBD1 covers 7 bases. Germline V gene sequence: CDR1 DFQATT, CDR2 SNEGSKA (reference sequence). The CDR3 consists of 14 residues. The junction had 8 bases not matched to a gene; V was cut back by 4 bases and J by 5 bases.

This clonotype was observed a handful of times. The chain combines TRBV20-1 with TRBJ2-5; 13 bases are shared with TRBD2. The germline V gene encodes CDR1 DFQATT and CDR2 SNEGSKA (reference sequence). This CDR3 region has 16 residues. V shed 5 bases and J 4 bases; nucleotides not matched to a gene: 10. CDR3 in amino acids: CSAPGLAGRKGETQYF. The CDR3 nucleotides read TGCAGTGCTCCGGGACTAGCGGGAAGAAAGGGAGAGACCCAGTACTTC.

A remark on this clonotype: This could be a read error, since a much larger clone is one nucleotide away. The conserved closing phenylalanine or tryptophan is absent in this CDR3, likely reflecting a read error. The chain carries TRBV7-9 and TRBJ2-3; TRBD1 matches 7 bases. Germline lookup yields CDR1 SEHNR and CDR2 FQNEAQ (reference sequence). There are 15 residues in the CDR3. J was trimmed by 2 bases and V by 3 bases; bases with no gene match: 5. CDR3 bases: TGTGCCAGCAGCTTTGGACAGGCCTACACAGATACGCAGTATCTT. Translating it yields CASSFGQAYTDTQYL.